The 29 T cell receptor beta chains below come from one sample, sequenced in a study of molecular identifiers for immune sequencing clone quantification. From the PCR reads, TCRdb called clonotypes with MiXCR, one entry per CDR3 protein. The sample has about 39,000 distinct CDR3 sequences, roughly 18% seen once. The specimen was naive CD8+ T cells from blood, with Jurkat cell RNA spiked in. Specified subset: FACS-sorted CD8+CD4-CCR7+CD45RA+ naive T cells. These receptors came from a human donor in good health. Some libraries in this study had Jurkat cell RNA spiked in.

A remark on this clonotype: A much larger clone differs from this one at a single base, so this may be a read error. The chain links TRBV10-3 to TRBJ2-1; either TRBD1 or TRBD2 may supply D (6 bases each). The CDR3 sequence is 16 residues long. CDR1 and CDR2 from the germline V gene are ENHRY and SYGVKD. CDR3 DNA sequence: TGTGCCACCCGGGAGAGGGGGGAGAAGATTTACAGTGAGCAGTTCTTC. Translating it yields CATRERGEKIYSEQFF.

This clonotype appeared many times. The chain recombines TRBV7-8 with TRBJ2-6; no clear D gene. Trimming took off 11 bases at V and 0 bases at J, with 8 bases between the two ends. The CDR3 runs to 13 residues. Germline lookup yields CDR1 SGHVS and CDR2 FQNEAQ. The CDR3 DNA sequence: TGTGCCTTCAGAAGCTCTGGGGCCAACGTCCTGACTTTC. This sequence encodes CAFRSSGANVLTF. The full variable domain, in which reference TRBV7-8 and TRBJ2-6 provide the parts outside the CDR3, is GAGVSQSPRYKVAKRGQDVALRCDPISGHVSLFWYQQALGQGPEFLTYFQNEAQLDKSGLPSDRFFAERPEGSVSTLKIQRTQQEDSAVYLCAFRSSGANVLTFGAGSRLTVL.

This clonotype was picked up a small number of times. The rearrangement joins TRBV7-8 to TRBJ1-2; tentatively, D is TRBD1 (5 bases). V was cut by 1 base and J by 0 bases, with 21 bases left in between. This CDR3 has 19 amino acids. Looked up from germline, CDR1 is SGHVS and CDR2 is FQNEAQ. The CDR3 here is CASSLDGTWASGPNYGYTF. DNA for the CDR3: TGTGCCAGCAGCTTAGACGGGACGTGGGCCTCCGGGCCTAACTATGGCTACACCTTC.

This clonotype was observed many times. CDR3 DNA: TGTGCCAGTAGTACGGGGACTAGCGCTTACTACGAGCAGTACTTC. Amino acid sequence: CASSTGTSAYYEQYF. The chain recombines TRBV19 with TRBJ2-7; 10 bases agree with TRBD2. Germline V gene lookup returns CDR1 LNHDA and CDR2 SQIVND (reference sequence). V lost 4 bases and J lost 3; bases outside the gene matches: 6. The CDR3 runs 15 residues.

The CDR3 region is CASSYTRDDEQYF. Written as DNA, the CDR3 is TGTGCCAGCAGTTATACTAGAGATGACGAGCAGTACTTC. J is TRBJ2-7 and V is TRBV27; D is possibly TRBD2 (5 bases). The germline CDR1 and CDR2 sequences are MNHEY and SMNVEV (reference sequence). Trimming stripped 4 bases from V and 5 bases from J, with 12 bases between. The length of the CDR3 is 13 residues.

This clonotype was recorded only once. A much larger clone differs by one base, so this may be a read error. The J gene is TRBJ1-2, the V gene TRBV6-2 or TRBV6-3, with D perhaps TRBD1 (5 bases). Trimming pared 5 bases from V and 3 bases from J, leaving 16 bases between. This CDR3 region has 15 residues. The germline CDR1 and CDR2 sequences are MNHEY and SVGEGT. The DNA for the CDR3 is TGTGCCAGCAGTCATCGGGGCTTCCTCGACTATGGCTACACCTTC. Translation gives CASSHRGFLDYGYTF.

This clonotype has at least ten counts. The chain uses TRBV27 and TRBJ2-5; 8 bases align to TRBD2. Germline V lookup: CDR1 MNHEY, CDR2 SMNVEV (reference sequence). V was clipped by 0 bases and J by 0 bases; unmatched bases: 6. The CDR3 runs to 17 residues. The CDR3 here is CASSLSLIAGHQETQYF. As DNA, the CDR3 is TGTGCCAGCAGTTTATCGTTGATAGCGGGGCACCAAGAGACCCAGTACTTC.

The chain is built from TRBV2 and TRBJ2-5; maybe TRBD1 (6 bases). The CDR3 has 16 amino acids. V lost 5 bases to trimming and J lost 1 base, with 17 bases between them. Looked up from germline, CDR1 is SNHLY and CDR2 is FYNNEI. The CDR3 is CASSQRLTGFQETQYF. The CDR3 DNA follows: TGTGCCAGCAGTCAACGGTTAACAGGGTTCCAAGAGACCCAGTACTTC.

This clonotype has at least ten counts. This chain links TRBV6-2 or TRBV6-3 with TRBJ2-5, with 8 bases identical to TRBD2. CDR3 length: 15 amino acids. Looked up from germline, CDR1 is MNHEY and CDR2 is SVGEGT. V dropped 6 bases and J dropped 6; count of bases not matched to a gene: 12. CDR3 DNA sequence: TGTGCCAGCAGATCCCGGGGGGGGTCCGTTCAGACCCAGTACTTC. Its translation is CASRSRGGSVQTQYF.

This clonotype was observed many times. The rearrangement uses TRBV6-5 and TRBJ2-1; unclear D gene. Germline CDR1 is MNHEY and CDR2 is SVGAGI. Trimming left V 2 bases short and J 3 bases short, with 8 bases between. This CDR3 spans 14 amino acids. CDR3 nucleotide sequence: TGTGCCAGCAGTTACGCAGCGAACTACAATGAGCAGTTCTTC. As protein: CASSYAANYNEQFF.

About this clonotype itself: Just one base apart from a much larger clone, this may be a read error. The chain carries TRBV7-9 and TRBJ1-5; the D is unclear. This CDR3 has 13 amino acids. Germline CDR1 and CDR2: SEHNR and FQNEAQ (reference sequence). The germline V and J ends were trimmed by 1 base and 3 bases, with 4 bases remaining between them. The CDR3 spells CASSLDTNQPQHF. CDR3 sequence (DNA): TGTGCCAGCAGCTTAGACACCAATCAGCCCCAGCATTTT.

This clonotype was recorded many times. The V and J genes are TRBV12-3 or TRBV12-4 and TRBJ2-1, with D perhaps given as TRBD1 or TRBD2 (5 bases each). Trimming removed 5 bases from V and 0 bases from J, with 17 bases in between. CDR3 size: 17 residues. The CDR3 loop is CASSTSGTPSSYNEQFF. The DNA of the CDR3 is TGTGCCAGCAGTACCTCCGGGACCCCCAGCTCCTACAATGAGCAGTTCTTC.

This clonotype appeared many times. CDR3 loop: CSVPPGDRPNEQFF. The CDR3 bases are TGCAGCGTTCCCCCAGGGGACAGGCCCAATGAGCAGTTCTTC. V and J are TRBV29-1 and TRBJ2-1; 8 bases match TRBD1. The J segment lost 6 bases and the V segment lost 5 bases, leaving 9 bases of the junction unmatched. The length of the CDR3 is 14 residues. Per germline, CDR1 SQVTM and CDR2 ANQGSEA.

In this sample, this clonotype turned up many times. This chain joins TRBV4-1 and TRBJ2-2; D is ambiguous. The germline V and J ends were trimmed by 3 bases and 5 bases, with 13 bases remaining between them. CDR3 length equals 15 residues. Germline assignment: CDR1 MGHRA and CDR2 YSYEKL. CDR3 loop: CASSHKRSTTGELFF. The CDR3 DNA sequence: TGCGCCAGCAGCCATAAAAGGAGCACAACCGGGGAGCTGTTTTTT.

V usage is TRBV6-5 and J usage is TRBJ2-3; the D is unclear. The CDR3 extends over 14 amino acids. Trimming cost V 6 bases and J 0 bases, with 10 bases left between them. CDR1 MNHEY and CDR2 SVGAGI come from the germline V gene. CDR3 loop: CASSGYSSTDTQYF. The CDR3 bases are TGTGCCAGCAGCGGATATTCTAGCACAGATACGCAGTATTTT.

The J gene is TRBJ1-5, the V gene TRBV19; unclear D gene. V lost 3 bases to trimming and J lost 0 bases, with 12 bases between them. The CDR3 spans 16 residues. Germline V gene lookup returns CDR1 LNHDA and CDR2 SQIVND (reference sequence). The CDR3 nucleotides are TGTGCCAGTAGTATTTTACGGACCTATAGCAATCAGCCCCAGCATTTT. It is translated as CASSILRTYSNQPQHF.

Points on this clonotype: Just one base apart from a much larger clone, this may be a read error. The chain links TRBV20-1 to TRBJ2-7; D unresolved. The V gene's germline CDR1 is DFQATT and CDR2 SNEGSKA (reference sequence). The CDR3 totals 13 residues. The CDR3 DNA follows: TGCAGTGCTAGAGATAAAGGTTCCTACGAGCAGCACTTC. It codes for CSARDKGSYEQHF.

This clonotype appeared many times. This sequence joins TRBV12-3 or TRBV12-4 and TRBJ2-7, with TRBD2 identical over 7 bases. The CDR3 length is 15 residues. With 1 base clipped from V and 6 bases from J, the junction kept 9 bases outside the gene matches. In nucleotides, the CDR3 is TGTGCCAGCAGTTTAGTCGGGGCCGGGGGGAGCGAGCAGTACTTC. This codes for CASSLVGAGGSEQYF.

The chain carries TRBV7-9 and TRBJ2-5; tentatively, D is TRBD1 or TRBD2 (5 bases each). The germline gives CDR1 SEHNR, CDR2 FQNEAQ (reference sequence). V lost 1 base and J lost 11, with 8 bases in between. The CDR3 extends over 11 amino acids. Here the CDR3 reads CASSLEGTQYF. The CDR3 DNA sequence: TGTGCCAGCAGCTTAGAGGGGACGCAGTACTTC.

This clonotype was picked up many times. The gene calls are TRBV6-6 and TRBJ2-1; the match to TRBD2 covers 12 bases. Germline V CDR1 and CDR2: MNHNY, SVGAGI (reference sequence). Unmatched junction bases numbered 3, after V lost 8 bases and J lost 4 bases. The CDR3 has 14 residues. DNA for the CDR3: TGTGCCAGCCTGACTAGCGGGAGTTACAATGAGCAGTTCTTC. Translated: CASLTSGSYNEQFF.

The chain recombines TRBV10-1 with TRBJ2-2; D unclear. The germline CDR1 and CDR2 sequences are WNHNN and SYGVQD (reference sequence). Trimming removed 5 bases at V and 5 bases at J, with 6 bases between. The CDR3 is 12 amino acids. The CDR3, as DNA: TGCGCCAGCAGTCATCCTACCGGGGAGCTGTTTTTT. Protein product: CASSHPTGELFF.

This clonotype was picked up many times. This rearrangement joins TRBV11-2 to TRBJ2-7; D remains unclear. This CDR3 is built from 12 residues. Per the germline V gene, CDR1 is SGHAT and CDR2 is FQNNGV. V was shortened by 0 bases and J by 3 bases, with 3 bases between the two germline ends. In nucleotides, the CDR3 is TGTGCCAGCAGCTTAGATGACTACGAGCAGTACTTC. Amino acid sequence: CASSLDDYEQYF.

On this clonotype: A clone one base away is much larger, so this may be a read error. This chain connects TRBV12-3 or TRBV12-4 to TRBJ1-1; D not resolved. The ends were cut back, 5 bases at V and 1 base at J, with 8 bases in the middle. This CDR3 is 13 amino acids long. In DNA, the CDR3 is TGTGCCAGCAGTATTGGATGGAACACTGAAGCTTTCTTT. This encodes CASSIGWNTEAFF.

This clonotype was detected many times. This chain uses TRBV12-3 or TRBV12-4 with TRBJ2-7; D is unresolved. Trimming shortened V by 3 bases and J by 2 bases, and 5 bases separated the two germline ends. This CDR3 spans 12 amino acids. The CDR3 DNA sequence: TGTGCCAGCAGTTTTGGACCCTACGAGCAGTACTTC. Translation gives CASSFGPYEQYF.

This clonotype was counted many times. The V gene is TRBV14, the J gene TRBJ2-5; no firm D call. V lost 2 bases and J 2 bases, leaving 6 bases between the germline ends. Germline assignment: CDR1 SGHDN and CDR2 FVKESK. The length of the CDR3 is 13 residues. The CDR3 DNA follows: TGTGCCAGCAGCCAATGGGATCAAGAGACCCAGTACTTC. This gives the protein CASSQWDQETQYF.

This clonotype has at least ten counts. The chain recombines TRBV11-2 with TRBJ2-1, with TRBD2 matching over 10 bases. The CDR3 spans 14 residues. Unmatched junction bases numbered 5, after V lost 5 bases and J lost 7 bases. Germline values: CDR1 SGHAT, CDR2 FQNNGV. The CDR3 coding sequence is TGTGCCAGCAGCCCAAGCGGGGGGGTAAATGAGCAGTTCTTC. Its protein is CASSPSGGVNEQFF.

As for this clonotype: A read error is possible here, since a much larger clone lies one base away. V gene TRBV7-9 combines with J gene TRBJ2-1; D is unresolved. The CDR3 loop spans 9 amino acids. V gave up 11 bases and J gave up 10 bases, with 9 bases separating them. Germline V gene lookup returns CDR1 SEHNR and CDR2 FQNEAQ (reference sequence). The CDR3 loop reads CAGDQEQFF. The CDR3 region has the DNA TGTGCCGGGGATCAGGAGCAGTTCTTC.

This clonotype was recorded many times. The rearrangement links TRBV4-1 to TRBJ2-3; 8 nucleotides match TRBD2. Germline V CDR1 and CDR2: MGHRA, YSYEKL. This CDR3 spans 16 amino acids. Trimming removed 0 bases from V and 0 bases from J; junction bases left unmatched: 2. The CDR3 reads CASSQELAASTDTQYF. CDR3 bases: TGCGCCAGCAGCCAAGAACTAGCGGCTAGCACAGATACGCAGTATTTT.

This clonotype was counted a few times. J is TRBJ2-7 and V is TRBV7-6; 8 bases are shared with TRBD2. The germline CDR1 and CDR2 sequences are SGHVS and FNYEAQ. Trimming at V came to 4 bases and at J to 2 bases, leaving 1 base not matched to a gene. CDR3 size: 13 residues. CDR3 amino acids: CASSSTSAYEQYF. The CDR3 nucleotides are TGTGCCAGCAGCTCGACTAGCGCCTACGAGCAGTACTTC.